A single sample is the source of the 8 T cell receptor beta chains below, sequenced in a study of T cell changes during pregnancy in multiple sclerosis (dated by TCRdb to between 2019 and 2020). Receptor libraries were prepared by the immunoSEQ multiplex PCR assay. This is the immuneACCESS table as TCRdb keeps it, with only in-frame sequences that have V and J called. A part of the clones is gone; compared with another copy, unresolved V genes explain less than half, and the rest is unexplained. The sample includes roughly 90,000 clones, with 90% to 95% observed a single time. The ten largest clones take up roughly 2.4% of the sample. The source was peripheral blood, collected in the third trimester of pregnancy. The receptors were gathered from a female donor with multiple sclerosis, enrolled in a pregnancy study.

V is TRBV9 and J is TRBJ2-3; D ambiguous. In germline, CDR1 is SGDLS, CDR2 YYNGEE. The V gene lost 1 base and the J gene lost 2 bases, with 17 bases spanning the gap. The CDR3 runs 17 residues. CDR3 in DNA: TGTGCCAGCAGCGTATTCGGGTCCACGCTCTCCACAGATACGCAGTATTTT. The encoded protein is CASSVFGSTLSTDTQYF.

V gene TRBV30 combines with J gene TRBJ2-2, with 7 bases matching TRBD2. V shed 0 bases, J shed 0 bases, and the junction held 7 bases outside the gene matches. The CDR3 runs to 17 residues. Per the germline V gene, CDR1 is GTSNPN and CDR2 is SVGIG (reference sequence). The CDR3: CAWSVLGGGTNTGELFF. The CDR3 nucleotides read TGTGCCTGGAGTGTACTGGGGGGAGGGACGAACACCGGGGAGCTGTTTTTT. Based on the CDR3 plus reference TRBV30 and TRBJ2-2, the full variable domain is SQTIHQWPATLVQPVGSPLSLECTVEGTSNPNLYWYRQAAGRGLQLLFYSVGIGQISSEVPQNLSASRPQDRQFILSSKKLLLSDSGFYLCAWSVLGGGTNTGELFFGEGSRLTVL.

The chain combines TRBV28 with TRBJ2-2; D perhaps matches TRBD2 (6 bases). Germline CDR1 reads MDHEN; CDR2 reads SYDVKM. V was pared by 4 bases and J by 5 bases, with 17 bases between. CDR3 length equals 16 residues. Here the CDR3 reads CASSSPFFGGTGELFF. The CDR3 DNA is TGTGCCAGCAGTTCTCCCTTTTTCGGGGGTACCGGGGAGCTGTTTTTT.

This chain joins TRBV28 and TRBJ2-1, with 10 bases matching TRBD2. J lost 6 bases, V lost 6 bases, and 8 bases had no gene match. CDR1 is MDHEN and CDR2 is SYDVKM in the germline V gene. CDR3 length: 15 amino acids. CDR3 region: CASRHGASGGNEQFF. The CDR3 coding sequence is TGTGCCAGCAGGCATGGGGCTAGCGGGGGCAATGAGCAGTTCTTC.

The chain's CDR3 is CASSVGWQTQYF. The CDR3 DNA reads TGTGCCAGCAGCGTCGGGTGGCAGACCCAGTACTTC. The chain employs TRBV13 and TRBJ2-5; D gene uncertain. This CDR3 comprises 12 residues. Trimming pared 5 bases from V and 6 bases from J, leaving 10 bases between. Germline values: CDR1 PRHDT, CDR2 FYEKMQ (reference sequence).

This clone appeared a single time. This sample includes further DNA sequences coding for the same CDR3. The chain has TRBV19 and TRBJ1-3; D possibly corresponds to TRBD1 (5 bases). Germline V gene data show CDR1 as LNHDA and CDR2 as SQIVND (reference sequence). V lost 1 base, J lost 0 bases, and 7 bases lay in between. The CDR3 has 15 amino acids. CDR3 DNA: TGTGCCAGTAGTATAGCGGGACTCTCTGGAAACACCATATATTTT. It encodes CASSIAGLSGNTIYF.

The V gene is TRBV7-2, the J gene TRBJ1-2; 8 positions agree with TRBD1. The CDR3 consists of 16 residues. V lost 1 base and J lost 4; bases outside the gene matches: 8. Germline loops: CDR1 SGHTA, CDR2 FQGNSA. CDR3 nucleotide sequence: TGTGCCAGCAGCTTAGATTGGCAGGGGGCTCGCTATGGCTACACCTTC. It translates to CASSLDWQGARYGYTF.

This chain uses TRBV29-1 with TRBJ2-1; D may be TRBD2 (6 bases). V lost 2 bases and J lost 11, with 13 bases in between. There are 12 residues in the CDR3. Looked up from germline, CDR1 is SQVTM and CDR2 is ANQGSEA. CDR3 DNA: TGCAGCGTTGAACCGGGGGTTAAACAGCAGTTCTTC. Its translation is CSVEPGVKQQFF.